A selection of T cell receptor beta chains follows, all from one sample in a study of CD8 T cells in ankylosing spondylitis. TCRdb reanalysed the 5' RACE reads using MiXCR and keeps one entry per CDR3 protein. The sample carries 300,000 to 400,000 distinct CDR3 sequences, 20% to 25% recorded once. The source material was blood, either unsorted or a sorted T cell fraction (not recorded which). The source of these receptors is a male donor with ankylosing spondylitis. Each CDR3 is given with its conserved first and last residue. Clone size is not always given. Where it is, it says once, few, many or a class for expanded clones.

v_gene	j_gene	abundance	len	CDR3aa
TRBV7-8	TRBJ2-6	-	18	CASSLGQGGLAGANVLTF
TRBV7-9	TRBJ2-1	-	11	CASAQADYPFF
TRBV12-3/TRBV12-4	TRBJ1-1	many	13	CASSTTGNTEAFF
TRBV12-3/TRBV12-4	TRBJ2-2	few	14	CASKMAGLGGELFF
TRBV27	TRBJ2-5	few	14	CASSLDYGSETQYF
TRBV20-1	TRBJ2-3	few	14	CSARQSSRADTQYF
TRBV7-9	TRBJ2-1	-	16	CASSPPLAGPYNEQFF
TRBV5-1	TRBJ1-1	few	15	CASQMETFRGTEAFF
TRBV5-1	TRBJ1-6	-	15	CASSPGDRGNSPLHF
TRBV7-2	TRBJ2-2	few	14	CASSYLIGLGELFF
TRBV29-1	TRBJ2-5	few	13	CSATSGGQETQYF
TRBV5-1	TRBJ2-2	few	16	CASSLTESVLSGELFF
TRBV5-1	TRBJ2-3	-	15	CASSLGRESTDTQYF
TRBV25-1	TRBJ2-1	few	15	CASSEPGRTYNEQFF
TRBV11-3	TRBJ2-1	-	14	CASKGISSYNEQFF
TRBV5-1	TRBJ1-3	few	15	CASSPGLRSGNTIYF
TRBV7-2	TRBJ1-5	-	13	CASTSWKNQPQHF
TRBV29-1	TRBJ1-1	few	10	CSVEEDKSFF
TRBV3-1	TRBJ1-2	-	16	CASSQENRDLGYGYTF
TRBV20-1	TRBJ2-3	-	14	CSARTLVVSDTQYF
TRBV5-1	TRBJ2-7	few	14	CASSPQGISYEQYF
TRBV20-1	TRBJ1-5	-	13	CSARGQPDQPQHF